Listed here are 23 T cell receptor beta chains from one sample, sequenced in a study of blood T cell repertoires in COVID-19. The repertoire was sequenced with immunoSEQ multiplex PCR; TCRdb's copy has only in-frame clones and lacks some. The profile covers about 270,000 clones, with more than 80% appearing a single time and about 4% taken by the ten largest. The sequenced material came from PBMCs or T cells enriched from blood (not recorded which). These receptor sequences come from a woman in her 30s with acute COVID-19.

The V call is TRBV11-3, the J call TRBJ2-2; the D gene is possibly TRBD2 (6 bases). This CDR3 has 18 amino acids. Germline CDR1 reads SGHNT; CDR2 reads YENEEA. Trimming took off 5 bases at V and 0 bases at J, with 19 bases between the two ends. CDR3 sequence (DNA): TGTGCCAGCAGCGAAGGTTGGCCTAGCGAACCGAACACCGGGGAGCTGTTTTTT. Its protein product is CASSEGWPSEPNTGELFF.

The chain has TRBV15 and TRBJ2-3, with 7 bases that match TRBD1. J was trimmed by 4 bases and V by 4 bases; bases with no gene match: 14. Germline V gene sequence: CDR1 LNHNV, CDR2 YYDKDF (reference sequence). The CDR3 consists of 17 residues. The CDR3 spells CATSTYSGAGGSDTQYF. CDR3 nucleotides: TGTGCCACCAGCACCTACTCCGGGGCAGGGGGATCAGATACGCAGTATTTT.

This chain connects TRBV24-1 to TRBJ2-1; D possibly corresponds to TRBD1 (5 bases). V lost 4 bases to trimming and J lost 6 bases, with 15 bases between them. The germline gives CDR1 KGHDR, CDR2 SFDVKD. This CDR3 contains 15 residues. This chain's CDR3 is CATSEPGQGSNEQFF. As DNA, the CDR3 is TGTGCCACCAGTGAACCTGGACAAGGTTCCAATGAGCAGTTCTTC.

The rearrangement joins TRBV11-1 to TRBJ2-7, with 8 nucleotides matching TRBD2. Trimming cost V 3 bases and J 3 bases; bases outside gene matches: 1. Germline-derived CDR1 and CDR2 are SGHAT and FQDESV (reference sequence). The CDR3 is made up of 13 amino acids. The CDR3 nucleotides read TGTGCCAGCAGCTTGAGCGGGGGCTACGAGCAGTACTTC. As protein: CASSLSGGYEQYF.

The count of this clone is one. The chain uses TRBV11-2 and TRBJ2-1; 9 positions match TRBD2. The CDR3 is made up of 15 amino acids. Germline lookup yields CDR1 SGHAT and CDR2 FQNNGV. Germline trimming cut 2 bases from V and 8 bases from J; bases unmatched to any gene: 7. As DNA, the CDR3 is TGTGCCAGCAGCTTACGCGGGAGGGCCATCGATGAGCAGTTCTTC. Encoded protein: CASSLRGRAIDEQFF.

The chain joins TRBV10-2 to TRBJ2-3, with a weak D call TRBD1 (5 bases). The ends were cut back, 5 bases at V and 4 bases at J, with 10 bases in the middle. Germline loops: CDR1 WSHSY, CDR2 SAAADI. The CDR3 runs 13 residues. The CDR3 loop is CASSQGVADTQYF. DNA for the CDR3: TGCGCCAGCAGTCAGGGTGTCGCAGATACGCAGTATTTT.

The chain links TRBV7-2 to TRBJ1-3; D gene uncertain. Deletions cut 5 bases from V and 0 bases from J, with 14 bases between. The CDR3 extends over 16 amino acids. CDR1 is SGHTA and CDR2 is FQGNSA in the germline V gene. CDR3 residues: CASSASQMSSGNTIYF. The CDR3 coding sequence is TGTGCCAGCAGCGCTAGCCAGATGAGCTCTGGAAACACCATATATTTT.

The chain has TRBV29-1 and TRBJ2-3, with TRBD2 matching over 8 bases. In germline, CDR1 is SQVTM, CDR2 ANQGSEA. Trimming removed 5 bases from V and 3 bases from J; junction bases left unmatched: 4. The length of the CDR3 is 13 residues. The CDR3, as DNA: TGCAGCGTTTATAGCGGGATGACAGATACGCAGTATTTT. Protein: CSVYSGMTDTQYF.

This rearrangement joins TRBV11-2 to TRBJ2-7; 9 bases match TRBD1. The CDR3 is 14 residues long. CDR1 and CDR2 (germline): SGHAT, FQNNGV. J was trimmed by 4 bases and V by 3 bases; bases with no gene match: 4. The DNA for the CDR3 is TGTGCCAGCAGCTTGCCGGGACAGGGTTACGAGCAGTACTTC. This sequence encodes CASSLPGQGYEQYF.

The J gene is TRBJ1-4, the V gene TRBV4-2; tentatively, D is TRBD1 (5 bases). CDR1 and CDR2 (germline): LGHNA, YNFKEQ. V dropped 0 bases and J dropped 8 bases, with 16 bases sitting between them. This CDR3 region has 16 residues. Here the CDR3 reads CASSQDRTPAEEKLFF. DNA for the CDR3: TGTGCCAGCAGCCAAGATAGGACACCGGCCGAGGAAAAACTGTTTTTT.

The CDR3 loop reads CASSFPGLAGSGELFF. CDR3 in DNA: TGTGCCAGCAGTTTCCCGGGACTAGCGGGCTCCGGGGAGCTGTTTTTT. This chain uses TRBV28 with TRBJ2-2; 12 bases map to TRBD2. Germline lookup yields CDR1 MDHEN and CDR2 SYDVKM. The CDR3 loop spans 16 amino acids. V gave up 3 bases and J gave up 6 bases; unmatched junction bases: 5.

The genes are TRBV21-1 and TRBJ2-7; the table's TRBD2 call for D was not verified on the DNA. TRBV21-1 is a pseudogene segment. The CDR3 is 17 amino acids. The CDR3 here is CASSKLGLAGALNEQYF. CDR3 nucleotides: TGTGCCAGCAGCAAATTGGGGTTAGCGGGAGCCCTGAACGAGCAGTACTTC.

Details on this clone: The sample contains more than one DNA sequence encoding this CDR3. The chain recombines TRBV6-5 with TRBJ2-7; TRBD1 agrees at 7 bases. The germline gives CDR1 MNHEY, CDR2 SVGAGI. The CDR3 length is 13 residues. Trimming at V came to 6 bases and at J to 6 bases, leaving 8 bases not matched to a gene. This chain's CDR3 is CASSYRQGGEQYF. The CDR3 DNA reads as TGTGCCAGCAGCTACCGACAGGGCGGCGAGCAGTACTTC.

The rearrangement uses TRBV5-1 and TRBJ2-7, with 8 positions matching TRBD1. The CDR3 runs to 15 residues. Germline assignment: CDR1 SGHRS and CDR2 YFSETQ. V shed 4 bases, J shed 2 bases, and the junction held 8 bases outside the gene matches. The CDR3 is CASSPRQGRPYEQYF. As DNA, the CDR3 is TGCGCCAGCAGCCCCAGACAGGGGAGACCCTACGAGCAGTACTTC.

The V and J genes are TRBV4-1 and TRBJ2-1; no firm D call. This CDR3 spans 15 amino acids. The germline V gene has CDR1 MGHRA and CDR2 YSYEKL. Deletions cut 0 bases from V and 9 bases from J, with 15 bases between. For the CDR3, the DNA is TGCGCCAGCAGCCAAGATACCCAACGTCTAGGTGAGCAGTTCTTC. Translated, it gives CASSQDTQRLGEQFF.

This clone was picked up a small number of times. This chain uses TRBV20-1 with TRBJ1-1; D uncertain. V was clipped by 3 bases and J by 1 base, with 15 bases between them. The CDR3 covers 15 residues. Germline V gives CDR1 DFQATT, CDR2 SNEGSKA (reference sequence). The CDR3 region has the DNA TGCAGTGCTAGTCTTGTCAGGTCGACGAACACTGAAGCTTTCTTT. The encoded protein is CSASLVRSTNTEAFF.

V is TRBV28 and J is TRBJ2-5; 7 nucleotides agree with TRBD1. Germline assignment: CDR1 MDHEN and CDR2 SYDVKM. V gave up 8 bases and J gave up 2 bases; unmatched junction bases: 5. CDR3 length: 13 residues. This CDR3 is CASLTGRQETQYF. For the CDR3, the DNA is TGTGCCAGCCTGACAGGGCGACAAGAGACCCAGTACTTC. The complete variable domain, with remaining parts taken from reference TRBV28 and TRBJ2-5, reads DVKVTQSSRYLVKRTGEKVFLECVQDMDHENMFWYRQDPGLGLRLIYFSYDVKMKEKGDIPEGYSVSREKKERFSLILESASTNQTSMYLCASLTGRQETQYFGPGTRLLVL.

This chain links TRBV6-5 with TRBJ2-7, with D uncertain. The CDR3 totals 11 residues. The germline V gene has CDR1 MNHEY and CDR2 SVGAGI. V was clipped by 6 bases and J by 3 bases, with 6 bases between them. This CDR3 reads CASSSLYEQYF. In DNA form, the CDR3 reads TGTGCCAGCAGCTCACTCTACGAGCAGTACTTC.

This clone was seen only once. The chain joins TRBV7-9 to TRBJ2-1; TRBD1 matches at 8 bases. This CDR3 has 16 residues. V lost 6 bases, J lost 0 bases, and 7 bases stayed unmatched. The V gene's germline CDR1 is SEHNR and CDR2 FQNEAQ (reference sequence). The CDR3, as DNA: TGTGCCAGCAGTTGGGGACAGGCGAGCTCCTACAATGAGCAGTTCTTC. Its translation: CASSWGQASSYNEQFF.

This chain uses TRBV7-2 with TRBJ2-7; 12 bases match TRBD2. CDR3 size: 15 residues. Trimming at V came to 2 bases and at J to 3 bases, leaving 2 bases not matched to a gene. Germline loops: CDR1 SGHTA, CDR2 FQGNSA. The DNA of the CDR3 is TGTGCCAGCAGCTTATCGACTAGCGGGAGCTACGAGCAGTACTTC. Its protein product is CASSLSTSGSYEQYF.

The CDR3 nucleotides read TGTGCCAGCAGCGACGGACAGGGGGCGGTTGATTCACCCCTCCACTTT. Translated, it gives CASSDGQGAVDSPLHF. The chain recombines TRBV5-6 with TRBJ1-6; 11 nucleotides agree with TRBD1. Germline trimming cut 4 bases from V and 8 bases from J; bases unmatched to any gene: 8. The CDR3 covers 16 residues. Germline V lookup: CDR1 SGHDT, CDR2 YYEEEE.

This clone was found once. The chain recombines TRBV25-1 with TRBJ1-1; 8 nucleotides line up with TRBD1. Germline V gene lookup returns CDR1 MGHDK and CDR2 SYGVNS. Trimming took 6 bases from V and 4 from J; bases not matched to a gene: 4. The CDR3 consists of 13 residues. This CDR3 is CASRGQGGTEAFF. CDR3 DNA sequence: TGTGCCAGCAGAGGACAGGGAGGCACTGAAGCTTTCTTT.

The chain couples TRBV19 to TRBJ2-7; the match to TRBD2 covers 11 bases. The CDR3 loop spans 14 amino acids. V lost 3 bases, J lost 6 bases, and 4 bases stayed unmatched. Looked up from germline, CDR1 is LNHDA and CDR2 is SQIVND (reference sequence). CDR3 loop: CASSIGLAGLEQYF. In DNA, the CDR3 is TGTGCCAGTAGTATCGGACTAGCGGGCCTCGAGCAGTACTTC.